The clone carrying this T cell receptor (beta chain) was detected a few times. Its antigen is still unknown. The sample carries other DNA sequences with the same CDR3. In the sorted-subset replicate PCRs, about 190 ng DNA, 29,000 or so T cell genomes, was used. Sequenced by immunoSEQ multiplex PCR; TCRdb stores in-frame clones only, minus some. The table shows more than 400,000 clones, with roughly 95% occurring only once. This entry is derived from a study of shared clonotypes between healthy human individuals. Study overall: With ages of 18 to 49, the donors were a couple of women and three men. Findings of the study overall: In general, naive subsets displayed greater estimated richness than memory subsets did.

Every donor was a Caucasian adult from Nashville, Tennessee. This CDR3 has 13 amino acids. Trimming left V 2 bases short and J 4 bases short, with 7 bases between. Germline V gene data show CDR1 as SGHRS and CDR2 as YFSETQ. The sequencing input was naive CD4+ T cells sorted from blood. The sample's subset: CD45RA+ positively selected. The receptor comes from a woman aged 30 to 39 in good health. The gene calls are TRBV5-1 and TRBJ1-5; D is uncertain. For the CDR3, the DNA is TGCGCCAGCAGCTTTGACCCTAATCAGCCCCAGCATTTT. Translating it yields CASSFDPNQPQHF.